What follows is one T cell receptor (beta chain) and its context. This entry is derived from a study of cytomegalovirus exposure and HLA in healthy donors. V lost 5 bases and J 0 bases, leaving 22 bases between the germline ends. The CDR3 consists of 18 residues. CDR1 and CDR2 from the germline V gene are LNHDA and SQIVND (reference sequence). Primers: 60 Vbeta forward and 13 Jbeta reverse. Sequencing was performed with immunoSEQ multiplex PCR; in TCRdb, only in-frame clones are kept and a portion is missing. The sample comprises some 150,000 clones, approximately 75% of which are singletons, and roughly 2.8% rests with the top ten.

What was sequenced was PBMCs. The chain joins TRBV19 to TRBJ2-5, with D possibly TRBD2 on 6 matching bases. The TCR sequence derives from a man between 18 and 35 years old in good health and CMV-seronegative. DNA of the CDR3: TGTGCCAGTAGTCCCCAAGGAGGGGTAACAAGTTACCAAGAGACCCAGTACTTC. Its protein is CASSPQGGVTSYQETQYF.